The 8 T cell receptor beta chains reported below all come from one sample, sequenced in a study of blood T cell repertoires in COVID-19. Sequencing used immunoSEQ multiplex PCR; TCRdb keeps in-frame clones, though not all of them. The sample lists about 75,000 clones, roughly 88% occurring once. The specimen sequenced was peripheral blood. These TCRs come from a human donor in a cohort sampled during active COVID-19.

The J gene is TRBJ1-6, the V gene TRBV28; 7 nucleotides line up with TRBD1. This CDR3 has 14 residues. V trimming: 6 bases; J trimming: 9 bases; junction bases outside the gene matches: 8. Germline V lookup: CDR1 MDHEN, CDR2 SYDVKM. CDR3 sequence reads: CASSPGQAGSPLHF. CDR3 DNA: TGTGCCAGCAGCCCCGGACAGGCTGGTTCACCCCTCCACTTT.

The chain joins TRBV25-1 to TRBJ2-1; D gene ambiguous. Germline CDR1 and CDR2: MGHDK and SYGVNS. V lost 1 base and J 12 bases, leaving 13 bases between the germline ends. The CDR3 is 13 residues long. Written as DNA, the CDR3 is TGTGCCAGCAGTGAATCATATACTCGTGGGCAGTTCTTC. This gives the protein CASSESYTRGQFF.

The V gene is TRBV9, the J gene TRBJ1-2; TRBD1 aligns across 7 bases. Looked up from germline, CDR1 is SGDLS and CDR2 is YYNGEE. The CDR3 is made up of 13 amino acids. J lost 4 bases, V lost 0 bases, and 0 bases had no gene match. The DNA of the CDR3 is TGTGCCAGCAGCGTAGGACAGGGCTATGGCTACACCTTC. This encodes CASSVGQGYGYTF.

V and J are TRBV3-1 (or the pseudogene TRBV3-2) and TRBJ2-3, with 8 bases aligning to TRBD2. This CDR3 spans 16 amino acids. Germline trimming cut 4 bases from V and 2 bases from J; bases unmatched to any gene: 8. The germline V gene has CDR1 LGHDT and CDR2 YNNKEL (reference sequence). For the CDR3, the DNA is TGTGCCAGCAGCCCGACAGTAGCGGGACCCACAGATACGCAGTATTTT. Translation: CASSPTVAGPTDTQYF.

This clone came up a few times. The rearrangement uses TRBV24-1 and TRBJ2-7, with D possibly being TRBD2 (6 bases). V lost 9 bases and J lost 6, with 17 bases in between. Germline V lookup: CDR1 KGHDR, CDR2 SFDVKD. This CDR3 spans 13 amino acids. The CDR3 region has the DNA TGTGCCACCCCCGGACGGGAGAATGGCGAGCAGTACTTC. This gives the protein CATPGRENGEQYF.

The chain employs TRBV9 and TRBJ2-7; 11 bases are a match to TRBD1. The ends lost 0 bases at V and 3 bases at J; junction bases unmatched: 2. The CDR3 covers 15 residues. Germline assignment: CDR1 SGDLS and CDR2 YYNGEE. CDR3 region: CASSVGGQGVYEQYF. The CDR3 nucleotides are TGTGCCAGCAGCGTAGGGGGACAGGGGGTCTACGAGCAGTACTTC.

The J gene is TRBJ2-2, the V gene TRBV7-9; 10 bases line up with TRBD2. Trimming cost V 6 bases and J 1 base; bases outside gene matches: 2. Germline loops: CDR1 SEHNR, CDR2 FQNEAQ (reference sequence). The CDR3 has 15 amino acids. The CDR3 sequence is CASRRLAGNTGELFF. In DNA form, the CDR3 reads TGTGCCAGCAGACGACTAGCGGGGAACACCGGGGAGCTGTTTTTT.

The sample holds a few counts of this clone. This sequence joins TRBV3-1 (or the pseudogene TRBV3-2) and TRBJ2-7; 9 bases line up with TRBD1. The CDR3 spans 16 residues. The germline CDR1 and CDR2 sequences are LGHDT and YNNKEL (reference sequence). V shed 3 bases, J shed 6 bases, and the junction held 12 bases outside the gene matches. The CDR3 spells CASSHPGQGRQAEQYF. CDR3 DNA: TGTGCCAGCAGCCACCCAGGACAGGGGAGACAGGCCGAGCAGTACTTC.